This T cell receptor (beta chain) came from a study of blood T cell repertoires in COVID-19. Study context: Both acute and convalescent COVID-19 samples were obtained from the United States, Italy and Spain. T cells, B-cell-depleted T cells, or PBMCs supplied cDNA or gDNA.

Per the original data handling: Amplification of reference gene primers provided the estimated nucleated cell counts. Clones were read by immunoSEQ multiplex PCR, and TCRdb kept only the in-frame ones, dropping some. That table furnishes V, J and clone size, whereas the DNA furnished D and trimming. The sample includes fewer than 200,000 clones, 85% of them seen just once. The CDR3 totals 13 residues. The germline V gene has CDR1 MNHEY and CDR2 SVGAGI. V trimming: 6 bases; J trimming: 4 bases; junction bases outside the gene matches: 3. This sequence was found in a woman of 80 years or more with COVID-19, enrolled during active disease. The V gene is TRBV6-5, the J gene TRBJ2-7, with 10 bases aligning to TRBD2. The sample comprised peripheral blood. CDR3 loop: CASRPAGGYEQYF. Here the CDR3 DNA reads TGTGCCAGCAGGCCAGCGGGAGGGTACGAGCAGTACTTC.